Below, 10 T cell receptor beta chains from the same sample are listed, as sequenced in a study of a mutant IDH1 vaccine in newly diagnosed glioma. TCRdb's table, derived via immunoSEQ multiplex PCR, lists solely in-frame clones and lacks some. This table holds approximately 31,000 clones, around four fifths found once. Antigen specificity for these receptors is unknown. Time point here: week 35, safety follow-up. Vaccination used 300 ug of mutant IDH1 20-mer peptide per dose, with topical imiquimod. This sample comprised PBMCs, obtained from a glioma patient whose treatment included an IDH1 peptide vaccine. Source of these receptors: a man aged 35-49 years with glioma. Some clones in this sample may be carry-over from other donors' samples.

V is TRBV29-1 and J is TRBJ1-2; unclear D gene. The CDR3 is 12 residues long. The ends were cut back, 4 bases at V and 3 bases at J, with 9 bases in the middle. CDR1 SQVTM and CDR2 ANQGSEA come from the germline V gene. For the CDR3, the DNA is TGCAGCGTTGTTCTGGGGTACTATGGCTACACCTTC. It encodes CSVVLGYYGYTF.

The chain links TRBV2 to TRBJ1-5; D unresolved. Trimming stripped 0 bases from V and 4 bases from J, with 22 bases between. Germline CDR1 SNHLY, CDR2 FYNNEI. This CDR3 has 19 residues. The DNA for the CDR3 is TGTGCCAGCAGTGAAGCTCAAGCTAATTCTTTAAGAGGTAATCAGCCCCAGCATTTT. Translating it yields CASSEAQANSLRGNQPQHF. The entire variable domain, with the rest obtained from reference TRBV2 and TRBJ1-5, is as follows: EPEVTQTPSHQVTQMGQEVILRCVPISNHLYFYWYRQILGQKVEFLVSFYNNEISEKSEIFDDQFSVERPDGSNFTLKIRSTKLEDSAMYFCASSEAQANSLRGNQPQHFGDGTRLSIL.

The genes are TRBV29-1 and TRBJ2-3; D gene unclear. Germline V gives CDR1 SQVTM, CDR2 ANQGSEA. V was trimmed by 2 bases and J by 0 bases, leaving 6 bases between them. This CDR3 comprises 13 residues. The CDR3 loop is CSVEQDSTDTQYF. The CDR3 bases are TGCAGCGTTGAACAGGATAGCACAGATACGCAGTATTTT.

This CDR3 is CASSPTGARPQPQHF. The DNA of the CDR3 is TGTGCCAGCAGTCCAACGGGGGCACGGCCTCAGCCCCAGCATTTT. The chain recombines TRBV7-2 with TRBJ1-5; perhaps TRBD1 as D (6 bases). V lost 6 bases and J 6 bases, leaving 18 bases between the germline ends. CDR3 length: 15 residues. Germline values: CDR1 SGHTA, CDR2 FQGNSA.

The chain uses TRBV11-1 and TRBJ1-1; D might be TRBD1 (5 bases). The germline V gene encodes CDR1 SGHAT and CDR2 FQDESV (reference sequence). Trimming left V 5 bases short and J 1 base short, with 11 bases between. The CDR3 totals 14 residues. The CDR3 sequence: CASSPQGENTEAFF. CDR3 DNA: TGTGCCAGCAGCCCCCAGGGAGAGAACACTGAAGCTTTCTTT.

The V gene is TRBV19, the J gene TRBJ2-2, with 9 positions matching TRBD1. This CDR3 spans 14 amino acids. The ends lost 7 bases at V and 7 bases at J; junction bases unmatched: 7. Germline V CDR1 and CDR2: LNHDA, SQIVND (reference sequence). The CDR3 bases are TGTGCCAGTAACCAGGACAGGGGAGGCGGGGAGCTGTTTTTT. Residues: CASNQDRGGGELFF.

The V call is TRBV27, the J call TRBJ2-7; no reliable D call. Germline CDR1 reads MNHEY; CDR2 reads SMNVEV (reference sequence). V lost 2 bases and J 2 bases, leaving 10 bases between the germline ends. The CDR3 sequence is 14 residues long. The CDR3 coding sequence is TGTGCCAGCAGTTTAAGTGCCAGGACCTACGAGCAGTACTTC. This translates into CASSLSARTYEQYF.

The CDR3 loop is CASRRGDTNTGELFF. The CDR3, as DNA: TGTGCCAGCAGACGAGGGGACACGAACACCGGGGAGCTGTTTTTT. The chain has TRBV6-4 and TRBJ2-2, with D possibly being TRBD1 (6 bases). Germline loops: CDR1 MRHNA, CDR2 SNTAGT. Trimming stripped 6 bases from V and 0 bases from J, with 11 bases between. The CDR3 contains 15 residues.

The CDR3 nucleotides read TGTGCCAGCAGACGCGCGTGGGACGGTTTGGCTGAAGCTTTCTTT. Translated: CASRRAWDGLAEAFF. This chain links TRBV6-1 with TRBJ1-1, with D maybe TRBD1 (5 bases). The V gene's germline CDR1 is MNHNS and CDR2 SASEGT. The CDR3 extends over 15 amino acids. V shed 6 bases and J shed 6 bases, with 20 bases lying between them.

With regard to this clone: An end of the junction does not agree with germline; a read error may underlie this. V is TRBV10-3 and J is TRBJ2-7; 9 positions match TRBD2. This CDR3 comprises 14 residues. The germline CDR1 and CDR2 sequences are ENHRY and SYGVKD. DNA for the CDR3: TGTGCCATCGGTGAGCGGGGGGATTCCTACGAGCAGTACTTC. This sequence encodes CAIGERGDSYEQYF.